Each of the 28 T cell receptor beta chains below was sequenced from the same sample in a study of T cell responses to AZD1222 COVID-19 vaccine. Generated by immunoSEQ multiplex PCR, the TCRdb table keeps only in-frame clones and is missing some. In the table there are about 140,000 clones, around 84% of which are singletons. The input for sequencing was peripheral blood, taken 28 days after the second AZD1222 dose. The origin of the receptors is an adult who received the AZD1222 COVID-19 vaccine.

The chain carries TRBV10-3 and TRBJ1-3, with no clear D. Germline CDR1 and CDR2: ENHRY and SYGVKD. Trimming left V 11 bases short and J 0 bases short, with 14 bases between. The CDR3 loop spans 14 amino acids. The CDR3 loop is CAASPNNSGNTIYF. The CDR3 coding sequence is TGTGCCGCCAGTCCAAATAACTCTGGAAACACCATATATTTT.

The V and J genes are TRBV12-3 or TRBV12-4 and TRBJ1-2, with D possibly TRBD1 on 6 matching bases. V was shortened by 3 bases and J by 7 bases, with 9 bases between the two germline ends. This CDR3 is built from 12 residues. The CDR3 region is CASSLGGAGYTF. The CDR3, as DNA: TGTGCCAGCAGTTTGGGGGGGGCTGGCTACACCTTC.

This chain uses TRBV7-7 with TRBJ2-3; D remains ambiguous. This CDR3 contains 11 residues. The germline V and J ends were trimmed by 5 bases and 9 bases, with 9 bases remaining between them. Germline assignment: CDR1 SSHAT and CDR2 FNYEAQ (reference sequence). This CDR3 is CASSPKYTQYF. CDR3 sequence (DNA): TGTGCCAGCAGCCCTAAATACACGCAGTATTTT.

The table lists this clone with a count of one. This sequence joins TRBV7-2 and TRBJ1-2; D not resolved. Trimming left V 5 bases short and J 4 bases short, with 11 bases between. Germline values: CDR1 SGHTA, CDR2 FQGNSA. This CDR3 comprises 13 residues. The CDR3 here is CASSRSTSYGYTF. The CDR3 nucleotides are TGTGCCAGCAGCCGGTCAACCTCCTATGGCTACACCTTC.

Here the CDR3 reads CASSQDRLYGYTF. In nucleotides, the CDR3 is TGTGCCAGCAGCCAGGACAGGTTATATGGCTACACCTTC. V is TRBV7-2 and J is TRBJ1-2; 7 positions agree with TRBD1. V was pared by 5 bases and J by 5 bases, with 5 bases of the junction left unmatched. CDR3 length: 13 residues. Germline lookup yields CDR1 SGHTA and CDR2 FQGNSA.

The rearrangement joins TRBV6-5 to TRBJ1-6, with D uncertain. The CDR3 extends over 16 amino acids. V lost 0 bases and J 0 bases, leaving 6 bases between the germline ends. The V gene's germline CDR1 is MNHEY and CDR2 SVGAGI. CDR3 loop: CASSYSSSSYNSPLHF. CDR3 in DNA: TGTGCCAGCAGTTACTCGTCGAGCTCCTATAATTCACCCCTCCACTTT.

The genes are TRBV6-6 and TRBJ1-1; D call uncertain. The CDR3 has 13 residues. Germline CDR1 reads MNHNY; CDR2 reads SVGAGI (reference sequence). V lost 7 bases and J 4 bases, leaving 13 bases between the germline ends. The CDR3 reads CASTISRGTEAFF. CDR3 DNA: TGTGCCAGCACTATATCTCGGGGCACTGAAGCTTTCTTT.

V usage is TRBV12-3 or TRBV12-4 and J usage is TRBJ2-1; possibly TRBD2 for D (6 bases). The CDR3 is made up of 12 amino acids. Trimming took 7 bases from V and 10 from J, leaving 14 bases between them. This CDR3 is CASTSPSAEQFF. The CDR3 DNA is TGTGCCAGCACCAGCCCTAGCGCCGAGCAGTTCTTC.

The chain combines TRBV30 with TRBJ1-3; D is ambiguous. The CDR3 has 14 residues. The V end lost 0 bases, the J end lost 1 base, and 7 bases lay between the germline ends. Germline V gene sequence: CDR1 GTSNPN, CDR2 SVGIG (reference sequence). The CDR3 here is CAWSVGVSGNTIYF. For the CDR3, the DNA is TGTGCCTGGAGTGTTGGGGTATCTGGAAACACCATATATTTT.

This clone was detected a few times. The DNA of the CDR3 is TGTGCCACCAGTGAGACTACTAGTAACAATGAGCAGTTCTTC. It codes for CATSETTSNNEQFF. The rearrangement uses TRBV24-1 and TRBJ2-1; D is perhaps TRBD2 (5 bases). Germline CDR1 is KGHDR and CDR2 is SFDVKD. The CDR3 has 14 amino acids. Between the trimmed V and J ends, which lost 4 bases and 5 bases, there was a span of 11 bases.

The CDR3 DNA is TGTGCCAGTAGTTGGACGGGGAATAATTCACCCCTCCACTTT. It codes for CASSWTGNNSPLHF. The rearrangement links TRBV19 to TRBJ1-6; D not certain. The V and J ends lost 5 bases and 5 bases respectively, with 10 bases between them. Germline assignment: CDR1 LNHDA and CDR2 SQIVND (reference sequence). The CDR3 loop spans 14 amino acids. Full variable domain (rest looked up from reference TRBV19 and TRBJ1-6): DGGITQSPKYLFRKEGQNVTLSCEQNLNHDAMYWYRQDPGQGLRLIYYSQIVNDFQKGDIAEGYSVSREKKESFPLTVTSAQKNPTAFYLCASSWTGNNSPLHFGNGTRLTVT.

The V gene is TRBV28, the J gene TRBJ2-7; 7 nucleotides line up with TRBD2. This CDR3 spans 17 amino acids. V lost 2 bases and J lost 3; bases outside the gene matches: 13. Germline CDR1 and CDR2: MDHEN and SYDVKM. CDR3 sequence (DNA): TGTGCCAGCAGTTTAATCCAGGCGGGAGCCCTAAACTACGAGCAGTACTTC. This translates into CASSLIQAGALNYEQYF.

In regard to this clone: A read error may produce the germline difference seen at one junction end. CDR3: CASSLGTGQEPQYF. DNA of the CDR3: TGTGCCAGCAGCTTAGGGACAGGGCAAGAGCCCCAGTACTTC. The chain carries TRBV7-9 and TRBJ2-5; 8 nucleotides align to TRBD1. The CDR3 consists of 14 residues. Germline assignment: CDR1 SEHNR and CDR2 FQNEAQ (reference sequence).

The rearrangement joins TRBV7-2 to TRBJ2-1; tentatively, D is TRBD2 (7 bases). Germline CDR1 reads SGHTA; CDR2 reads FQGNSA. The length of the CDR3 is 15 residues. Between the trimmed V and J ends, which lost 3 bases and 4 bases, there was a span of 13 bases. The DNA for the CDR3 is TGTGCCAGCAGCTTTTTGGGGGGGGCTTACAATGAGCAGTTCTTC. It specifies CASSFLGGAYNEQFF.

The rearrangement links TRBV5-6 to TRBJ1-3; the D is unclear. Looked up from germline, CDR1 is SGHDT and CDR2 is YYEEEE. The V gene lost 4 bases and the J gene lost 0 bases, with 11 bases spanning the gap. This CDR3 has 15 residues. The CDR3 loop reads CASSDSPISGNTIYF. In DNA, the CDR3 is TGTGCCAGCAGCGACTCCCCGATCTCTGGAAACACCATATATTTT.

The J gene is TRBJ1-6, the V gene TRBV2, with no clear D. Germline CDR1 reads SNHLY; CDR2 reads FYNNEI. V gave up 10 bases and J gave up 8 bases, with 9 bases separating them. The CDR3 is 11 amino acids. CDR3 loop: CATSFDSPLHF. The CDR3 DNA reads as TGTGCCACCTCCTTTGATTCACCCCTCCACTTT.

The count of this clone is one. The V and J genes are TRBV19 and TRBJ2-7; 12 bases agree with TRBD2. Germline lookup yields CDR1 LNHDA and CDR2 SQIVND (reference sequence). Germline trimming cut 5 bases from V and 0 bases from J; bases unmatched to any gene: 11. The CDR3 length is 18 residues. CDR3 DNA: TGTGCCAGTAGTCGTCCTAGCGGGGGGGTACCCCGCTCCTACGAGCAGTACTTC. Translation: CASSRPSGGVPRSYEQYF.

The V gene is TRBV10-2, the J gene TRBJ1-4; 7 nucleotides align to TRBD1. V lost 3 bases to trimming and J lost 8 bases; unmatched junction nucleotides: 9. There are 15 residues in the CDR3. CDR1 is WSHSY and CDR2 is SAAADI in the germline V gene. The CDR3 loop is CASSEVNRGREKLFF. Written as DNA, the CDR3 is TGCGCCAGCAGTGAAGTTAACAGGGGAAGGGAAAAACTGTTTTTT.

The chain joins TRBV7-2 to TRBJ1-5; the D is unclear. The CDR3 is made up of 15 amino acids. V was pared by 7 bases and J by 0 bases, with 13 bases between. The germline gives CDR1 SGHTA, CDR2 FQGNSA. This chain's CDR3 is CASKLSGRSNQPQHF. In nucleotides, the CDR3 is TGTGCCAGCAAGTTAAGCGGGCGTAGCAATCAGCCCCAGCATTTT.

The genes are TRBV11-2 and TRBJ1-5, with 7 bases identical to TRBD1. Losses at the gene ends were 1 base for V and 6 bases for J; bases not matched to a gene: 0. The CDR3 sequence is 13 residues long. Germline loops: CDR1 SGHAT, CDR2 FQNNGV. The CDR3 DNA reads TGTGCCAGCAGCTTAGCAGGGGGTCAGCCCCAGCATTTT. This codes for CASSLAGGQPQHF.

The chain is built from TRBV12-3 or TRBV12-4 and TRBJ1-6, with 9 bases lining up with TRBD1. The length of the CDR3 is 13 residues. V was clipped by 6 bases and J by 7 bases; unmatched bases: 1. The CDR3 loop is CASRQGANSPLHF. DNA of the CDR3: TGTGCCAGCAGACAGGGGGCAAATTCACCCCTCCACTTT.

V gene TRBV19 combines with J gene TRBJ2-7, with 7 nucleotides matching TRBD1. The germline V gene has CDR1 LNHDA and CDR2 SQIVND (reference sequence). The junction had 4 bases not matched to a gene; V was cut back by 10 bases and J by 4 bases. The CDR3 spans 11 residues. The CDR3 loop reads CATGQSYEQYF. The DNA of the CDR3 is TGTGCCACGGGACAGAGTTACGAGCAGTACTTC.

The rearrangement joins TRBV14 to TRBJ2-1; D uncertain. The CDR3 is 12 amino acids. Germline CDR1 and CDR2: SGHDN and FVKESK. V lost 4 bases and J 7 bases, leaving 8 bases between the germline ends. The CDR3 nucleotides are TGTGCCAGCAGCCCATCCCGGAATGAGCAGTTCTTC. This codes for CASSPSRNEQFF.

This clone has a single count. This sequence joins TRBV27 and TRBJ2-7; TRBD1 aligns across 7 bases. V was pared by 6 bases and J by 0 bases, with 8 bases of the junction left unmatched. Germline V gene lookup returns CDR1 MNHEY and CDR2 SMNVEV (reference sequence). The CDR3 contains 15 residues. CDR3 nucleotides: TGTGCCAGCAGAATAACCTGGGACAGCTCCTACGAGCAGTACTTC. It yields the protein CASRITWDSSYEQYF.

The rearrangement joins TRBV5-4 to TRBJ1-3, with 10 bases matching TRBD1. CDR1 is SGHNT, CDR2 YYREEE, per germline (reference sequence). The CDR3 is 15 residues long. The ends lost 4 bases at V and 4 bases at J; junction bases unmatched: 5. The CDR3 region has the DNA TGTGCCAGCAGCCCAGGACAGGGGGGCGGAAACACCATATATTTT. This encodes CASSPGQGGGNTIYF.

The chain employs TRBV10-2 and TRBJ2-7, with 10 bases fitting TRBD2. The CDR3 totals 16 residues. CDR1 and CDR2 (germline): WSHSY, SAAADI. The V gene end was trimmed by 0 bases and the J gene end by 6 bases; junction bases not matched to a gene: 8. The DNA for the CDR3 is TGCGCCAGCAGTGAGTCGATACTAGCGGGAAAGTCCGAGCAGTACTTC. Translation: CASSESILAGKSEQYF.

This clone was picked up one time. The V gene is TRBV5-1, the J gene TRBJ1-4; 8 bases map to TRBD1. V trimming: 0 bases; J trimming: 3 bases; junction bases outside the gene matches: 4. Per the germline V gene, CDR1 is SGHRS and CDR2 is YFSETQ. The length of the CDR3 is 16 residues. The CDR3 region is CASSLGTGLANEKLFF. The CDR3 DNA reads as TGCGCCAGCAGCTTGGGGACAGGGCTTGCTAATGAAAAACTGTTTTTT.

V gene TRBV24-1 combines with J gene TRBJ2-2; 10 bases are a match to TRBD2. CDR1 is KGHDR, CDR2 SFDVKD, per germline. Germline trimming cut 4 bases from V and 3 bases from J; bases unmatched to any gene: 1. The CDR3 is made up of 15 amino acids. CDR3 nucleotide sequence: TGTGCCACCAGTGAGACTAGCGGGTACACCGGGGAGCTGTTTTTT. This gives the protein CATSETSGYTGELFF.